This TCR beta chain is drawn from a study of blood T cell repertoires in COVID-19. Study-wide context: The United States, Italy and Spain supplied acute and convalescent COVID-19 samples. PBMCs, B-cell-depleted T cells, or T cells provided the cDNA or gDNA that made up the material.

This clone came up once. Patients from Seattle were sampled longitudinally, starting during active infection. Original methodology: Estimated nucleated cell counts came from reference gene primer amplification. The repertoire was sequenced with immunoSEQ multiplex PCR; TCRdb's copy has only in-frame clones and lacks some. V, J and clone size are taken as reported in that table, and D and trimming were inferred from the DNA itself. This table has about 340,000 clones, around nine tenths appearing once. CDR1 and CDR2 (germline): LGHDT, YNNKEL (reference sequence). The ends lost 4 bases at V and 0 bases at J; junction bases unmatched: 4. This CDR3 contains 18 residues.

The chain uses TRBV3-1 (or the pseudogene TRBV3-2) and TRBJ2-1; 15 nucleotides align to TRBD2. The sample taken for sequencing was peripheral blood. The clonotype originates from a woman between 65 and 79 years old with COVID-19, enrolled during active disease. CDR3 sequence (DNA): TGTGCCAGCAGCCCTGGACTAGCGGGGGGGAGCTCCTACAATGAGCAGTTCTTC. This gives the protein CASSPGLAGGSSYNEQFF.